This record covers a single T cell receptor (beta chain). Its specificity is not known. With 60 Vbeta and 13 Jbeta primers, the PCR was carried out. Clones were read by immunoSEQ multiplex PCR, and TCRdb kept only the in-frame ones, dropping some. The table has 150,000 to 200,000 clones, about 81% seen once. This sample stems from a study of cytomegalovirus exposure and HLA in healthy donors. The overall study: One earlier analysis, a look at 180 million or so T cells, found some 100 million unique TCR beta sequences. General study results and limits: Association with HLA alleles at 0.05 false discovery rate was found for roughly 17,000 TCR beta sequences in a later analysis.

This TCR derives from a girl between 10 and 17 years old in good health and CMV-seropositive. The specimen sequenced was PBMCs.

The CDR3 reads CATSRDSTQTPTEAFF. The CDR3 region has the DNA TGTGCCACCAGCAGAGATAGCACCCAAACCCCCACTGAAGCTTTCTTT. This chain joins TRBV15 and TRBJ1-1; D gene unclear. The V end was cut by 0 bases, the J end by 4 bases, with 15 bases between. CDR1 and CDR2 from the germline V gene are LNHNV and YYDKDF (reference sequence). The CDR3 spans 16 residues.